Sequencing of this T cell receptor (beta chain) was carried out in a study of CD8+ T cells in alopecia areata. At the level of the study: Administration of oral tofacitinib to treated patients was at 5 to 10 mg twice daily. General observations from the study: Scalp clonality dropped significantly under tofacitinib, as did expanded CD8+ top-100 clones.

As the sequencing template, cDNA was produced by extracting RNA and reverse transcribing it. Data came from immunoSEQ multiplex PCR; TCRdb stores just in-frame clones and leaves some out. In the table there are 130,000 to 150,000 clones, 65% to 90% of which are singletons. Germline V CDR1 and CDR2: MNHEY, SVGAGI. The CDR3 has 15 amino acids. V lost 7 bases, J lost 6 bases, and 13 bases stayed unmatched. Comment on this clone: No antigen is known for it.

Treatment in this sample: oral pan-JAK inhibitor, 5-10 mg twice daily. Peripheral blood and lesional scalp punch biopsies were taken from alopecia areata patients. The rearrangement uses TRBV6-5 and TRBJ2-7, with 9 bases that match TRBD1. This receptor was identified in a human donor with alopecia areata. The material sequenced was CD8+ T cells sorted from blood, taken at week 4, from a patient treated with tofacitinib. The CDR3, as DNA: TGTGCCAGCACCATAGGGGCCGGACAGGGGAGCGAGCAGTACTTC. Protein sequence: CASTIGAGQGSEQYF.